The present TCR beta chain was sequenced within a study of T cell repertoires in cytomegalovirus infection. This clonotype turned up a few times. Germline V gene data show CDR1 as DFQATT and CDR2 as SNEGSKA (reference sequence). This CDR3 spans 14 amino acids. The V end was cut by 6 bases, the J end by 2 bases, with 15 bases between. TCRdb called the reads again in MiXCR, with one record for every CDR3 protein. The sample lists 400,000 or so distinct CDR3 sequences; about a sixth were seen once. V usage is TRBV20-1 and J usage is TRBJ2-3, with unresolved D. The sequence was obtained from a human donor in good health (CMV status not recorded). Some clones in this sample may be carry-over from other donors' samples. The sequencing sample was made of PBMCs. The CDR3 region has the DNA TGCAGTGCCGGCCCCGGACCAGTCACAGATACGCAGTATTTT. This translates into CSAGPGPVTDTQYF.